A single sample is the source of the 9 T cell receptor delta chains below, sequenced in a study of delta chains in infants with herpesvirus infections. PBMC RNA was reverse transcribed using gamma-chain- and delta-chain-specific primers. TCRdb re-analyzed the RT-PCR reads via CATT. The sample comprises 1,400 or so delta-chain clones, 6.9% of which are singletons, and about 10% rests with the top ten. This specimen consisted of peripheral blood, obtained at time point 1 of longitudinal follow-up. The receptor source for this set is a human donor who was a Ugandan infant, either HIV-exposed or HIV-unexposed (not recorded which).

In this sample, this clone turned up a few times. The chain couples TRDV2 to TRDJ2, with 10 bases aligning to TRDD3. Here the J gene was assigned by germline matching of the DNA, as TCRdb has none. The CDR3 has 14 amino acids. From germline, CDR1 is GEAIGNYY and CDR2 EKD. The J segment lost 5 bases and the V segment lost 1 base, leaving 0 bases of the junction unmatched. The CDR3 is CACDTLGDTAQLFF. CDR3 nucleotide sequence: TGTGCCTGTGACACACTGGGGGATACAGCACAACTCTTCTTT.

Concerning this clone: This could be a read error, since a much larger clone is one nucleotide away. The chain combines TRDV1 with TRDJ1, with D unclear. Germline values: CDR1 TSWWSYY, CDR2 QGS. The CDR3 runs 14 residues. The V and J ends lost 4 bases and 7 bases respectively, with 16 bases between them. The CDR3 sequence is CALGAALGNSKLIF. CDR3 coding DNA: TGTGCTCTTGGGGCGGCCTTAGGCAACTCTAAACTCATCTTT.

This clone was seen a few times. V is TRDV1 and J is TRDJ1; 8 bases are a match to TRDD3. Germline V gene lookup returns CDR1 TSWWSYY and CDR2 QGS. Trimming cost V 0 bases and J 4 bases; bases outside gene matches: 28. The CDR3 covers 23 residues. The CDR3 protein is CALGELRTYEATGGYLDGDKLIF. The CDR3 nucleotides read TGTGCTCTTGGGGAACTCCGTACCTACGAGGCAACTGGGGGCTACCTTGATGGCGATAAACTCATCTTT.

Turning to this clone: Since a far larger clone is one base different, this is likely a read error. The CDR3 DNA reads TGTGCTCTTGGGGAACCGACTACGCCGGGGATCCTCACCGATAAACTCATCTTT. This translates into CALGEPTTPGILTDKLIF. The V gene is TRDV1, the J gene TRDJ1, with a tentative D call TRDD3 (6 bases). This CDR3 region has 18 residues. From germline, CDR1 is TSWWSYY and CDR2 QGS. The germline V and J ends were trimmed by 1 base and 1 base, with 19 bases remaining between them.

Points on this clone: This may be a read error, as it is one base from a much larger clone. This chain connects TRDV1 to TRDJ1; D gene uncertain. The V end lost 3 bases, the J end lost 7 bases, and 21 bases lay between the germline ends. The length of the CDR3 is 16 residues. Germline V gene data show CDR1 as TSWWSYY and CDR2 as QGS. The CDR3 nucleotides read TGTGCTCTTGGGGACCCCACAGGCATACTGATTAGTAAACTCATCTTT. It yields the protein CALGDPTGILISKLIF.

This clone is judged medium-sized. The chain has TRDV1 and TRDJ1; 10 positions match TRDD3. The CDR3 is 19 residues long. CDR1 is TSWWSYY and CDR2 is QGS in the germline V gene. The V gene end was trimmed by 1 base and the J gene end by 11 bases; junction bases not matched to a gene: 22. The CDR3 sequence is CALGEPYTSYLGDRRRLIF. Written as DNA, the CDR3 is TGTGCTCTTGGGGAACCTTACACTTCCTACCTGGGGGATAGGAGGAGGCTCATCTTT.

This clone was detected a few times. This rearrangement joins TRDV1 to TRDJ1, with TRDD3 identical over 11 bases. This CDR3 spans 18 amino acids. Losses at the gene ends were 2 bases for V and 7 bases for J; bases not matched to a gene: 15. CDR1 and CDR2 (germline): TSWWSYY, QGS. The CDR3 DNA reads TGTGCTCTTGGGGAAGTCGGCCCCTACTGGGGGATAACAGGTAAACTCATCTTT. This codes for CALGEVGPYWGITGKLIF.

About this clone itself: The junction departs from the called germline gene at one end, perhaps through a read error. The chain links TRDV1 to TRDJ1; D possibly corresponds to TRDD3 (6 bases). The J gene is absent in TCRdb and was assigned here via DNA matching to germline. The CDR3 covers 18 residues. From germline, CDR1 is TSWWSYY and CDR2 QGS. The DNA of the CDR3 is TGCTCTGGGGCGACTCCCCCGGTCCCGCTGGGGTACACCGATAAACTCATCTTT. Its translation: CSGATPPVPLGYTDKLIF.

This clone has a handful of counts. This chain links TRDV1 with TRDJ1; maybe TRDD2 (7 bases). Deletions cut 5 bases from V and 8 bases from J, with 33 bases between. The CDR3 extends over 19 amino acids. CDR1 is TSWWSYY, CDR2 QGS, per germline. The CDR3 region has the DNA TGTGCTCTTGGGATACGGCTCCCCTTTCCTACGTCGAAATGGGGGAAACTCATCTTT. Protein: CALGIRLPFPTSKWGKLIF.